This entry lists 32 T cell receptor beta chains sequenced from one sample in a study of siplizumab effects on memory and regulatory T cells. Some clones are missing from TCRdb's copy, which holds only in-frame ones; the method was immunoSEQ multiplex PCR. Found here are over 80,000 clones, roughly 87% of them singletons; the top ten hold 1.5%. Source material: Tregs sorted from blood. The receptors derive from a human donor in good health.

V usage is TRBV27 and J usage is TRBJ2-5; D is perhaps TRBD1 or TRBD2 (5 bases each). The ends were cut back, 5 bases at V and 9 bases at J, with 19 bases in the middle. The CDR3 is 14 amino acids. CDR1 and CDR2 from the germline V gene are MNHEY and SMNVEV (reference sequence). The CDR3 DNA sequence: TGTGCCAGCAGTACCTCCGGGACGCGGAGCCCCCAGTACTTC. This encodes CASSTSGTRSPQYF.

V usage is TRBV29-1 and J usage is TRBJ2-7; a weak D match, TRBD2 (5 bases). The germline gives CDR1 SQVTM, CDR2 ANQGSEA. V was trimmed by 3 bases and J by 3 bases, leaving 6 bases between them. This CDR3 comprises 11 residues. For the CDR3, the DNA is TGCAGCGTTGACCGGGGCTACGAGCAGTACTTC. Protein product: CSVDRGYEQYF.

The genes are TRBV18 and TRBJ1-3, with D tentatively TRBD1 (5 bases). Germline V gives CDR1 KGHSH, CDR2 LQKENI. Trimming took 0 bases from V and 2 from J, leaving 11 bases between them. The CDR3 runs to 16 residues. The CDR3 reads CASSPPNRSPGNTIYF. The CDR3 DNA reads as TGTGCCAGCTCACCACCGAACAGGAGTCCTGGAAACACCATATATTTT.

The chain joins TRBV7-6 to TRBJ2-5, with 7 bases fitting TRBD2. Unmatched junction bases numbered 7, after V lost 7 bases and J lost 5 bases. The CDR3 consists of 13 residues. Germline V gene lookup returns CDR1 SGHVS and CDR2 FNYEAQ. CDR3 nucleotides: TGTGCCAGCACCGGGTACGGGAGGGAGACCCAGTACTTC. It codes for CASTGYGRETQYF.

The J gene is TRBJ1-1, the V gene TRBV11-2; possible D gene TRBD1, 5 bases. CDR1 and CDR2 from the germline V gene are SGHAT and FQNNGV. Trimming removed 8 bases from V and 5 bases from J, with 12 bases in between. The CDR3 length is 12 residues. The CDR3 protein is CASEGAGTEAFF. The CDR3 nucleotides read TGTGCCAGCGAAGGGGCGGGGACTGAAGCTTTCTTT. Full variable domain (outside the CDR3, taken from reference TRBV11-2 and TRBJ1-1): EAGVAQSPRYKIIEKRQSVAFWCNPISGHATLYWYQQILGQGPKLLIQFQNNGVVDDSQLPKDRFSAERLKGVDSTLKIQPAKLEDSAVYLCASEGAGTEAFFGQGTRLTVV.

The chain uses TRBV7-2 and TRBJ1-4; possibly TRBD1 for D (5 bases). CDR1 and CDR2 (germline): SGHTA, FQGNSA. The CDR3 is 15 residues long. V dropped 6 bases and J dropped 4 bases, with 15 bases sitting between them. The CDR3 DNA reads as TGTGCCAGCAGTCAGACAGTTTCAAATAATGAAAAACTGTTTTTT. Translating it yields CASSQTVSNNEKLFF.

This chain connects TRBV5-6 to TRBJ2-7; D possibly corresponds to TRBD1 (5 bases). Germline loops: CDR1 SGHDT, CDR2 YYEEEE. The V end was cut by 4 bases, the J end by 0 bases, with 14 bases between. The CDR3 is 15 residues long. In DNA form, the CDR3 reads TGTGCCAGCAGCCCGACGTGGGGCAGCTCCTACGAGCAGTACTTC. Its translation: CASSPTWGSSYEQYF.

CDR3 in amino acids: CASRSQYREDIQYF. The CDR3, as DNA: TGTGCAAGTCGCTCGCAATACAGGGAGGACATTCAGTACTTC. The rearrangement links TRBV12-2 to TRBJ2-4. TRBV12-2 is given as a pseudogene. This CDR3 has 14 residues.

The V gene is TRBV7-2, the J gene TRBJ1-4; 7 bases map to TRBD1. The trim removed 1 base at V and 5 bases at J, leaving 1 base unmatched. From germline, CDR1 is SGHTA and CDR2 FQGNSA. The CDR3 consists of 14 residues. Here the CDR3 reads CASSLGDRNEKLFF. In DNA, the CDR3 is TGTGCCAGCAGCTTAGGGGACAGAAATGAAAAACTGTTTTTT.

This chain links TRBV2 with TRBJ2-5, with 9 bases matching TRBD2. Germline assignment: CDR1 SNHLY and CDR2 FYNNEI. The CDR3 is 16 amino acids. V was clipped by 3 bases and J by 4 bases; unmatched bases: 9. The CDR3 coding sequence is TGTGCCAGCAGTGACTCTGAGCGGGGGGCCCGAGAGACCCAGTACTTC. Translating it yields CASSDSERGARETQYF.

In this sample, this clone turned up once. The chain is built from TRBV15 and TRBJ2-1; 14 bases map to TRBD2. The germline V gene encodes CDR1 LNHNV and CDR2 YYDKDF (reference sequence). Losses at the gene ends were 1 base for V and 7 bases for J; bases not matched to a gene: 9. The CDR3 has 18 amino acids. The CDR3 bases are TGTGCCACCAGCAGAGCGAAGACTAGCGGGGGGGCCGGTAATGAGCAGTTCTTC. Protein product: CATSRAKTSGGAGNEQFF.

V usage is TRBV7-9 and J usage is TRBJ1-5; D is unresolved. The CDR3 is 14 residues long. Deletions cut 2 bases from V and 1 base from J, with 6 bases between. Germline CDR1 reads SEHNR; CDR2 reads FQNEAQ (reference sequence). In DNA, the CDR3 is TGTGCCAGCAGCTTATTGGGGAGCAATCAGCCCCAGCATTTT. Its protein product is CASSLLGSNQPQHF.

The rearrangement joins TRBV5-1 to TRBJ2-3; D is possibly TRBD2 (6 bases). Trimming removed 4 bases at V and 0 bases at J, with 15 bases between. CDR1 and CDR2 (germline): SGHRS, YFSETQ. The CDR3 extends over 16 amino acids. The CDR3 region has the DNA TGCGCCAGCAGCCGGCGGGACGCCGCTAGCACAGATACGCAGTATTTT. Translated: CASSRRDAASTDTQYF.

The V and J genes are TRBV2 and TRBJ2-5; 16 bases map to TRBD2. The CDR3 consists of 16 residues. The V gene's germline CDR1 is SNHLY and CDR2 FYNNEI. Unmatched junction bases numbered 5, after V lost 6 bases and J lost 4 bases. In DNA, the CDR3 is TGTGCCAGCAGAGCGGGACTAGCGGGGGGGCTAGAGACCCAGTACTTC. Translated: CASRAGLAGGLETQYF.

This clone was recorded only once. The chain combines TRBV19 with TRBJ2-3; D is possibly TRBD1 or TRBD2 (6 bases each). The V end was cut by 10 bases, the J end by 2 bases, with 16 bases between. The CDR3 consists of 14 residues. The germline CDR1 and CDR2 sequences are LNHDA and SQIVND (reference sequence). The CDR3 sequence is CATKRRGATDTQYF. CDR3 nucleotides: TGTGCCACTAAGAGGAGGGGGGCCACAGATACGCAGTATTTT. The full variable domain, in which reference TRBV19 and TRBJ2-3 provide the parts outside the CDR3, is DGGITQSPKYLFRKEGQNVTLSCEQNLNHDAMYWYRQDPGQGLRLIYYSQIVNDFQKGDIAEGYSVSREKKESFPLTVTSAQKNPTAFYLCATKRRGATDTQYFGPGTRLTVL.

The DNA for the CDR3 is TGTGCCAGCAGCCAAGTAGGAGGCGGGGGGGCCTACGAGCAGTACTTC. Its protein product is CASSQVGGGGAYEQYF. The chain combines TRBV4-2 with TRBJ2-7; 9 nucleotides line up with TRBD2. This CDR3 has 16 amino acids. V lost 1 base, J lost 2 bases, and 6 bases stayed unmatched. In germline, CDR1 is LGHNA, CDR2 YNFKEQ.

V is TRBV27 and J is TRBJ2-1; perhaps TRBD1 as D (5 bases). Trimming shortened V by 5 bases and J by 8 bases, and 19 bases separated the two germline ends. The CDR3 is 15 residues long. In germline, CDR1 is MNHEY, CDR2 SMNVEV (reference sequence). The DNA for the CDR3 is TGTGCCAGCAGTCACGACAGAATACTGCCGGATGAGCAGTTCTTC. It codes for CASSHDRILPDEQFF.

The chain carries TRBV30 and TRBJ2-2; weak D call: TRBD2 (6 bases). The CDR3 contains 15 residues. With 4 bases removed from V and 1 base from J, the gap between germline ends came to 13 bases. CDR1 and CDR2 (germline): GTSNPN, SVGIG (reference sequence). CDR3 sequence: CAWTPEGLNTGELFF. The CDR3 DNA is TGTGCCTGGACCCCTGAGGGACTGAACACCGGGGAGCTGTTTTTT.

This rearrangement joins TRBV6-4 to TRBJ1-2; the match to TRBD1 covers 11 bases. CDR1 is MRHNA, CDR2 SNTAGT, per germline. With V trimmed by 5 bases and J by 6 bases, 11 bases remained unmatched. The CDR3 contains 16 residues. Here the CDR3 reads CASSRTGGAGSNGYTF. The CDR3 DNA is TGTGCCAGCAGTCGGACAGGGGGCGCAGGTTCCAATGGCTACACCTTC.

In the case of this clone: Other nucleotide sequences in the sample specify the same CDR3. V usage is TRBV5-1 and J usage is TRBJ1-1, with no clear D. Trimming stripped 4 bases from V and 1 base from J, with 5 bases between. The CDR3 runs 12 residues. Germline V CDR1 and CDR2: SGHRS, YFSETQ. CDR3 protein: CASSRQNTEAFF. The CDR3 nucleotides read TGCGCCAGCAGCAGGCAGAACACTGAAGCTTTCTTT. The full variable domain, with the rest looked up from reference TRBV5-1 and TRBJ1-1, is KAGVTQTPRYLIKTRGQQVTLSCSPISGHRSVSWYQQTPGQGLQFLFEYFSETQRNKGNFPGRFSGRQFSNSRSEMNVSTLELGDSALYLCASSRQNTEAFFGQGTRLTVV.

This clone came up once. V is TRBV4-3 and J is TRBJ2-1; D not resolved. Germline CDR1 reads LGHNA; CDR2 reads YSLEER. This CDR3 has 16 residues. V was cut by 0 bases and J by 0 bases, with 9 bases left in between. For the CDR3, the DNA is TGCGCCAGCAGCCAAGACGGCAGGCCCTCCTACAATGAGCAGTTCTTC. It encodes CASSQDGRPSYNEQFF.

The V and J genes are TRBV7-2 and TRBJ2-1, with D unresolved. Per germline, CDR1 SGHTA and CDR2 FQGNSA. The CDR3 contains 15 residues. The V and J ends lost 1 base and 2 bases respectively, with 9 bases between them. The CDR3 region has the DNA TGTGCCAGCAGCTTAGAAGCTGGACCCTACAATGAGCAGTTCTTC. Its protein is CASSLEAGPYNEQFF.

The chain uses TRBV5-4 and TRBJ2-1; D is unclear. V was cut by 4 bases and J by 4 bases, with 9 bases left in between. Germline V gene lookup returns CDR1 SGHNT and CDR2 YYREEE (reference sequence). The CDR3 runs 13 residues. The CDR3 sequence is CASSQERYNEQFF. The DNA for the CDR3 is TGTGCCAGCAGCCAAGAACGGTACAATGAGCAGTTCTTC.

The chain couples TRBV7-3 to TRBJ2-2, with D possibly TRBD2 on 6 matching bases. Germline-derived CDR1 and CDR2 are SGHTA and FQGTGA. The V gene lost 4 bases and the J gene lost 7 bases, with 7 bases spanning the gap. The CDR3 contains 12 residues. The CDR3 spells CASSSGGGELFF. In nucleotides, the CDR3 is TGTGCCAGCAGCTCCGGGGGCGGGGAGCTGTTTTTT.

The V gene is TRBV2, the J gene TRBJ1-3; D is unresolved. Germline V CDR1 and CDR2: SNHLY, FYNNEI. Trimming stripped 3 bases from V and 4 bases from J, with 4 bases between. There are 12 residues in the CDR3. The DNA for the CDR3 is TGTGCCAGCAGTGAGTCGGGAAACACCATATATTTT. It yields the protein CASSESGNTIYF.

The genes are TRBV7-2 and TRBJ2-3; D uncertain. V lost 1 base and J 0 bases, leaving 2 bases between the germline ends. Germline V lookup: CDR1 SGHTA, CDR2 FQGNSA. This CDR3 has 13 residues. For the CDR3, the DNA is TGTGCCAGCAGCTTAGGGAGCACAGATACGCAGTATTTT. Its protein product is CASSLGSTDTQYF. The full variable domain, in which reference TRBV7-2 and TRBJ2-3 provide the parts outside the CDR3, is GAGVSQSPSNKVTEKGKDVELRCDPISGHTALYWYRQSLGQGLEFLIYFQGNSAPDKSGLPSDRFSAERTGGSVSTLTIQRTQQEDSAVYLCASSLGSTDTQYFGPGTRLTVL.

This rearrangement joins TRBV10-1 to TRBJ2-2, with D perhaps matching TRBD1 or TRBD2 (5 bases each). Per germline, CDR1 WNHNN and CDR2 SYGVQD (reference sequence). Trimming stripped 8 bases from V and 5 bases from J, with 18 bases between. The CDR3 extends over 15 amino acids. In DNA, the CDR3 is TGCGCCAGCGGACCCGGGACGCCAAGGACCGGGGAGCTGTTTTTT. Protein product: CASGPGTPRTGELFF.

A few counts support this clone. The chain couples TRBV19 to TRBJ1-4; 10 bases match TRBD1. V trimming: 6 bases; J trimming: 8 bases; junction bases outside the gene matches: 6. Germline V gene data show CDR1 as LNHDA and CDR2 as SQIVND (reference sequence). This CDR3 region has 14 residues. The chain's CDR3 is CASRTTGGLEKLFF. CDR3 nucleotide sequence: TGTGCCAGTAGGACGACAGGGGGCTTAGAAAAACTGTTTTTT.

The V call is TRBV9, the J call TRBJ1-1; TRBD1 matches 8 bases. CDR3 length: 14 residues. Germline loops: CDR1 SGDLS, CDR2 YYNGEE. J was trimmed by 7 bases and V by 1 base; bases with no gene match: 6. The CDR3 DNA reads as TGTGCCAGCAGCGTAAGCCCTGGGACAGGTGAAGCTTTCTTT. It yields the protein CASSVSPGTGEAFF. Variable domain in full (rest from reference TRBV9 and TRBJ1-1): DSGVTQTPKHLITATGQRVTLRCSPRSGDLSVYWYQQSLDQGLQFLIQYYNGEERAKGNILERFSAQQFPDLHSELNLSSLELGDSALYFCASSVSPGTGEAFFGQGTRLTVV.

The genes are TRBV5-5 and TRBJ1-1, with D perhaps TRBD1 (5 bases). The germline V gene has CDR1 SGHKS and CDR2 YYEKEE (reference sequence). V was trimmed by 4 bases and J by 4 bases, leaving 11 bases between them. This CDR3 is 13 amino acids long. CDR3 loop: CASSLKGVTEAFF. The CDR3 coding sequence is TGTGCCAGCAGCCTCAAAGGGGTCACTGAAGCTTTCTTT.

The chain is built from TRBV10-3 and TRBJ2-5, with D possibly being TRBD1 or TRBD2 (5 bases each). This CDR3 has 13 amino acids. The germline V and J ends were trimmed by 6 bases and 3 bases, with 11 bases remaining between them. CDR1 and CDR2 (germline): ENHRY, SYGVKD. CDR3 region: CAIRQVGEETQYF. The CDR3 region has the DNA TGTGCCATCAGACAAGTGGGGGAAGAGACCCAGTACTTC.

The gene calls are TRBV19 and TRBJ2-5; D may be TRBD2 (6 bases). Looked up from germline, CDR1 is LNHDA and CDR2 is SQIVND (reference sequence). There are 18 residues in the CDR3. Trimming took 3 bases from V and 0 from J, leaving 20 bases between them. The DNA of the CDR3 is TGTGCCAGTAGTATCGGGCGGGGTCCGGAACGGTACCAAGAGACCCAGTACTTC. It yields the protein CASSIGRGPERYQETQYF.